Listed below are T cell receptor beta chains from one sample, sequenced in a study of blood T cell repertoires in COVID-19. Generated by immunoSEQ multiplex PCR, the TCRdb table keeps only in-frame clones and is missing some. Of 150,000 or so clones in the sample, approximately 80% are singletons; the top ten hold less than 3%. What was sequenced was peripheral blood. The source is a woman in her fifties or sixties with acute or convalescent COVID-19. CDR3s include the opening cysteine and the closing phenylalanine or tryptophan. Each record gives: D gene, clone size, V gene, J gene, CDR3 DNA, CDR3 protein. D genes are given only for firm matches. Clone size, where shown, is once, few, many, or a class for clones that have expanded.

>.|.|TRBV30|TRBJ1-3
TGTGCCTGGAGTGGACAAGACACCATATATTTT
CAWSGQDTIYF
>TRBD2|.|TRBV7-3|TRBJ2-5
TGTGCCAGCAGCTTCGGAGCGGGGGGACGCCAAGAGACCCAGTACTTC
CASSFGAGGRQETQYF
>.|.|TRBV19|TRBJ2-1
TGTGCCAGTAGTATAGTCGGTCAGGTTGGGCTTCATGAGCAGTTCTTC
CASSIVGQVGLHEQFF
>.|.|TRBV5-6|TRBJ1-5
TGTGCCAGCAGCTTGGAAGGCCCAGGCGGCAATCAGCCCCAGCATTTT
CASSLEGPGGNQPQHF
>.|.|TRBV5-4|TRBJ2-5
TGTGCCAGCAGCTTGGCTAGACGGGAGACCCAGTACTTC
CASSLARRETQYF
>.|few|TRBV19|TRBJ1-2
TGTGCCAGTAGTAGCCTACAGGGACCTAACTATGGCTACACCTTC
CASSSLQGPNYGYTF
>.|.|TRBV7-6|TRBJ2-2
TGTGCCAGCAGCACCCGGGACTGGACCGGGGAGCTGTTTTTT
CASSTRDWTGELFF
>.|.|TRBV4-1|TRBJ2-7
TGCGCCAACATCTACGAGCAGTACTTC
CANIYEQYF
>TRBD1|.|TRBV5-1|TRBJ2-1
TGCGCCAGCAGCTTGGAGGACAGGGTCGGTGAGCAGTTCTTC
CASSLEDRVGEQFF
>TRBD1|.|TRBV30|TRBJ2-1
TGTGCCTGGAGTGGAAAAGGGACAGGGAACAATGAGCAGTTCTTC
CAWSGKGTGNNEQFF
>TRBD1|.|TRBV7-2|TRBJ1-2
TGTGCCAGCAGCACCCGGGACAGTAACTATGGCTACACCTTC
CASSTRDSNYGYTF
>TRBD1|.|TRBV7-8|TRBJ1-1
TGTGCCAGCAGCTTCGGACAGGGGGCCAGGGGAGACACTGAAGCTTTCTTT
CASSFGQGARGDTEAFF
>.|.|TRBV7-9|TRBJ2-7
TGTGCCAGCAGCTTAGTGACCCCACGGAGCTCCTACGAGCAGTACTTC
CASSLVTPRSSYEQYF
>TRBD1|.|TRBV3-1/TRBV3-2|TRBJ1-4
TGTGCCAGTAGTCTCCGGACAGGGGGTGGAGAAAAACTGTTTTTT
CASSLRTGGGEKLFF
>TRBD1|once|TRBV28|TRBJ2-5
TGTGCCAGCAGAAGAACAGGGGGCCCGTACCAAGAGACCCAGTACTTC
CASRRTGGPYQETQYF
>.|.|TRBV18|TRBJ2-7
TGTGCCAGCTCACCACTCGGCGAGCAGTACTTC
CASSPLGEQYF
>.|.|TRBV27|TRBJ1-3
TGTGCCAGCAGTTTACGGACACCATACTCTGGAAACACCATATATTTT
CASSLRTPYSGNTIYF
>TRBD1|.|TRBV7-9|TRBJ2-7
TGTGCCAGCAGCTTCGGTACCGGACAGGGGATCGAGCAGTACTTC
CASSFGTGQGIEQYF
>.|.|TRBV5-4|TRBJ1-2
TGTGCCAGCAGCTTGGACGGAAGCGGCGGCTACACCTTC
CASSLDGSGGYTF
>.|few|TRBV6-2/TRBV6-3|TRBJ2-7
TGTGCCAGCAGTTATTCCCGGGACACCGGCTACGAGCAGTACTTC
CASSYSRDTGYEQYF
>.|.|TRBV7-2|TRBJ2-1
TGTGCCAGCAGCTTACCCCCCCTAGTTAACAATGAGCAGTTCTTC
CASSLPPLVNNEQFF
>TRBD1|.|TRBV7-2|TRBJ2-6
TGTGCCAGCAGCTCCCCCGGGACAGAAGCCCCTGGGGCCAACGTCCTGACTTTC
CASSSPGTEAPGANVLTF
>TRBD1|.|TRBV18|TRBJ2-5
TGTGCCAGCTCACCCCCCTACCAGGGGGACGAGACCCAGTACTTC
CASSPPYQGDETQYF
>.|.|TRBV4-3|TRBJ1-4
TGCGCCAGCAGCCAAGAATTCAGGGTAGGGGAAAAACTGTTTTTT
CASSQEFRVGEKLFF
>TRBD1|.|TRBV5-1|TRBJ1-3
TGCGCCAGCAGCTTGGCGGGCAGGGGGGCTGGAAACACCATATATTTT
CASSLAGRGAGNTIYF
>TRBD2|.|TRBV6-1|TRBJ2-3
TGTGCCAGCAGTGGGGGACTAGCGGGAACCACAGATACGCAGTATTTT
CASSGGLAGTTDTQYF
>.|.|TRBV28|TRBJ1-4
TGTGCCAGCAGTCTCCTAGCATGGTACCGCAGGGAGGACGACGAAAAACTGTTTTTT
CASSLLAWYRREDDEKLFF
>.|.|TRBV4-1|TRBJ2-7
TGCGCCAGCAGCCAAGATCGAGGGACAACGTACTACGAGCAGTACTTC
CASSQDRGTTYYEQYF
>TRBD2|.|TRBV3-1/TRBV3-2|TRBJ2-1
TGTGCCAGCAGGCCAGCCGGGACTAGCGGGGGAGGTGAGCAGTTCTTC
CASRPAGTSGGGEQFF